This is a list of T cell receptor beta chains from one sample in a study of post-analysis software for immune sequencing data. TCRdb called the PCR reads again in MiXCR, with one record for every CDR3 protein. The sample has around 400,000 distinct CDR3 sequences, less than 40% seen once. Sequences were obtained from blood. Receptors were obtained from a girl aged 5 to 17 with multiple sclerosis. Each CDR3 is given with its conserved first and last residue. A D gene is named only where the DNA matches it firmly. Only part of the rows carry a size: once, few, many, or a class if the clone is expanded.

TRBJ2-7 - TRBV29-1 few TGCAGCGTTGAATTAAGGACGGAGTCGGGCTACGAGCAGTACTTC CSVELRTESGYEQYF
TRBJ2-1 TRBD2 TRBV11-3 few TGTGCCAGCAGCGAATCACTAGCGGGGGGGCCTAATGAGCAGTTCTTC CASSESLAGGPNEQFF
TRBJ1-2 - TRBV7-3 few TGTGCCAGCAGCTTATCCGGGGCCGCATATGGCTACACCTTC CASSLSGAAYGYTF
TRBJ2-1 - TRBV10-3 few TGTGCCATCGCAGTTACCGGCCGGAGGGATGAGCAGTTCTTC CAIAVTGRRDEQFF
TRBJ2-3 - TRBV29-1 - TGCAGCGTTGAGTGGGAAAGCGCAGATACGCAGTATTTT CSVEWESADTQYF
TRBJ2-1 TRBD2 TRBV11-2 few TGTGCCAGCAGACTCACTAGCGGGGGGCGGAATGAGCAGTTCTTC CASRLTSGGRNEQFF
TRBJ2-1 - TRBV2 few TGTGCCAGCGGGCCAACTAGCCTGAGGTCGAATGAGCAGTTCTTC CASGPTSLRSNEQFF
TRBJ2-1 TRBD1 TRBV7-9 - TGTGCCAGCAGCCCGCATAAGACAGGGGGGAACAATGAGCAGTTCTTC CASSPHKTGGNNEQFF
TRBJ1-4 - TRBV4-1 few TGCGCCAGCAGCCCTTTGGATCGGATTAATGAAAAACTGTTTTTT CASSPLDRINEKLFF
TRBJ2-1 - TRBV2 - TGTGCCAGCAGTGAAGTAGGGAGCTCCTACAATGAGCAGTTCTTC CASSEVGSSYNEQFF
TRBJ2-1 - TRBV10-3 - TGTGCCATCAGTGAGTCGGGACTTTACTCCTACAATGAGCAGTTCTTC CAISESGLYSYNEQFF
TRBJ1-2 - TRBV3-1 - TGTGCCAGCAGCCAAGAAGGAGGGCAGGGAAGTGGCTACACCTTC CASSQEGGQGSGYTF
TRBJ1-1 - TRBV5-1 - TGCGCCAGCAGACGGACCGGGACGCTTATGGACACTGAAGCTTTCTTT CASRRTGTLMDTEAFF
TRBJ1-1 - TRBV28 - TGTGCCAGCAGTTTACAACCAACGAACACTGAAGCTTTCTTT CASSLQPTNTEAFF
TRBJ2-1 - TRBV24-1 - TGTGCCACGTCGAGTGGGCCCTACAATGAGCAGTTCTTC CATSSGPYNEQFF
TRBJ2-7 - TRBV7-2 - TGTGCCAGCAGCTTAGCGACCTACAGAAGCTACGAGCAGTACTTC CASSLATYRSYEQYF
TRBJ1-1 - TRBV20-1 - TGCAGTGCTAGAGGGGACCGGGGCCAGGTAACTGAAGCTTTCTTT CSARGDRGQVTEAFF
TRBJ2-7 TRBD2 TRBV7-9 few TGTGCCAGCAGCTCCGGACTAGCGGGCCCCTACGAGCAGTACTTC CASSSGLAGPYEQYF
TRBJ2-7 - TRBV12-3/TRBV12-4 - TGTGCCAGCAGTTCTTCCCGACGGTCGGCCGAGCAGTACTTC CASSSSRRSAEQYF
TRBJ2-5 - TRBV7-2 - TGTGCCTGCAGCTTACGAGGGGAGGAGACCCAGTACTTC CACSLRGEETQYF
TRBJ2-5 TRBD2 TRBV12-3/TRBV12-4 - TGTGCCAGCAGTCCACTAGCGGGGGGGCCCCGGTACTTC CASSPLAGGPRYF
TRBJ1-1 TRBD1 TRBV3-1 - TGTGCCAGCAGCCAAGCACAGGGGGACACCGAAGCTTTCTTT CASSQAQGDTEAFF
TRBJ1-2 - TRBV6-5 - TGTGCCAGCAGTTACTCGTCCGGGATTGGCTATGGCTACACCTTC CASSYSSGIGYGYTF
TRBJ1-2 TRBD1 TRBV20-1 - TGCAGTGCCCTTTTCCCGGGACAGGGGGCATATCGTAATGGCTACACCTTC CSALFPGQGAYRNGYTF
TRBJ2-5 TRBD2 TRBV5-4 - TGTGCCAGCAGCCCAGGACTAGCGGGACACCAAGAGACCCAGTACTTC CASSPGLAGHQETQYF
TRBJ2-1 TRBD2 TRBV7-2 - TGTGCCAGCAGCTTAGTACCGAGCGGGGGGTTTAATGAGCAGTTCTTC CASSLVPSGGFNEQFF
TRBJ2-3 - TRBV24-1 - TGTGCCACCAGTGAAGCAGGGGGGACAGATACGCAGTATTTT CATSEAGGTDTQYF
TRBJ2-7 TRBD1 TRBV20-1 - TGCAGTGGGAAAGGACAGGGAAGGGACGAGCAGTACTTC CSGKGQGRDEQYF
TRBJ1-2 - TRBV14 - TGTGCCAGCAGCCAGGGGGGGAGTGGACGCTACACCTTC CASSQGGSGRYTF
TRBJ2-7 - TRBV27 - TGTGCCAGCAGCCGAGAGGGAGTCTCCTACGAGCAGTACTTC CASSREGVSYEQYF
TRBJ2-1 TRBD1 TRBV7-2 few TGTGCCAGCAGCGAACTAAGGGACAGGGGCAATGAGCAGTTCTTC CASSELRDRGNEQFF
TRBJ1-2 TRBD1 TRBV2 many TGTGCCAGCAACAGACAGGGGCTAGGCGGCTACACCTTC CASNRQGLGGYTF
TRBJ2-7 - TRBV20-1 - TGCAGTGCAGAGGGAGGTATCGAGGTCAATGAGCAGTACTTC CSAEGGIEVNEQYF
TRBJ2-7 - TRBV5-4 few TGTGCCAGCAGCTACGGGGTTGGGACCTACGAGCAGTACTTC CASSYGVGTYEQYF
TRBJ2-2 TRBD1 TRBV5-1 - TGCGCCAGCAGCTTGGCGCAGGGGGTAACGAACACCGGGGAGCTGTTTTTT CASSLAQGVTNTGELFF
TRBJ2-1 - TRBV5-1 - TGCGCCAGCAGCTTCCCCCCGGACGATGAGCAGTTCTTC CASSFPPDDEQFF